A selection of T cell receptor beta chains follows, all from one sample in a study of shared clonotypes between healthy human individuals. Data came from immunoSEQ multiplex PCR; TCRdb stores just in-frame clones and leaves some out. The table has some 1.5 million clones, 96% seen once; the top ten hold 0.95% to 1.5%. Sample: naive CD4+ T cells sorted from blood. These receptors all come from a young man in good health. Both conserved end residues are part of each CDR3. The D gene is left open where the match is weak. The size field is filled for only some rows; it gives once, few, many or a size class.

V	J	D	size	CDR3	DNA
TRBV15	TRBJ2-6	-	once	CATSRDRGRDSGANVLTF	TGTGCCACCAGCAGAGATCGAGGCAGGGACTCTGGGGCCAACGTCCTGACTTTC
TRBV7-9	TRBJ1-1	-	-	CASSLGSMNTEAFF	TGTGCCAGCAGCTTAGGTTCCATGAACACTGAAGCTTTCTTT
TRBV6-5	TRBJ2-1	-	-	CASRDYYNEQFF	TGTGCCAGCAGGGATTACTACAATGAGCAGTTCTTC
TRBV18	TRBJ1-1	-	-	CASSDGGAMNTEAFF	TGTGCCAGCTCCGACGGCGGGGCCATGAACACTGAAGCTTTCTTT
TRBV6-1	TRBJ2-7	-	-	CASSGHLAASYEQYF	TGTGCCAGCAGTGGGCATCTGGCGGCCTCCTACGAGCAGTACTTC
TRBV6-1	TRBJ1-2	-	-	CASSDIWGGYGYTF	TGTGCCAGCAGTGATATCTGGGGTGGCTATGGCTACACCTTC
TRBV2	TRBJ2-5	TRBD2	-	CASSSGRAYQETQYF	TGTGCCAGCAGTAGCGGGAGGGCGTACCAAGAGACCCAGTACTTC
TRBV7-2	TRBJ2-6	-	-	CASSPRGTLNSGANVLTF	TGTGCCAGCAGCCCACGGGGCACCCTTAACTCTGGGGCCAACGTCCTGACTTTC
TRBV7-9	TRBJ1-1	-	-	CASSRAGFSNTEAFF	TGTGCCAGCAGCAGGGCGGGGTTTTCAAACACTGAAGCTTTCTTT
TRBV2	TRBJ2-3	-	-	CASSEPDHTDTQYF	TGTGCCAGCAGTGAGCCGGACCACACAGATACGCAGTATTTT
TRBV7-8	TRBJ2-3	-	once	CASSLDRPEDTQYF	TGTGCCAGCAGCTTAGACCGGCCAGAAGATACGCAGTATTTT
TRBV10-3	TRBJ2-2	-	-	CAIRSEQGSRTGELFF	TGTGCCATCAGAAGTGAGCAGGGCTCGCGCACCGGGGAGCTGTTTTTT
TRBV7-2	TRBJ2-1	TRBD2	-	CASSLVSSGSNEQFF	TGTGCCAGCAGCTTAGTCTCTAGCGGGAGCAATGAGCAGTTCTTC
TRBV5-5	TRBJ1-1	-	once	CASSRWAVIVEAFF	TGTGCCAGCAGCCGATGGGCCGTAATTGTTGAAGCTTTCTTT
TRBV19	TRBJ2-1	TRBD1	once	CASSIDRGQYNEQFF	TGTGCCAGTAGTATAGACCGGGGACAGTACAATGAGCAGTTCTTC
TRBV7-2	TRBJ2-5	TRBD1	-	CASSDRGGRTSGTQYF	TGTGCCAGCAGCGACAGGGGAGGAAGGACAAGCGGGACCCAGTACTTC
TRBV27	TRBJ2-1	TRBD2	once	CASSLVTSGRPYNEQFF	TGTGCCAGCAGTTTAGTGACTAGCGGGAGGCCGTACAATGAGCAGTTCTTC
TRBV10-3	TRBJ1-1	-	-	CAISEGGPNTEAFF	TGTGCCATCAGTGAGGGGGGGCCGAACACTGAAGCTTTCTTT
TRBV7-2	TRBJ2-1	TRBD1	-	CASSAKDRVLVNEQFF	TGTGCCAGCAGCGCTAAGGACAGGGTTTTAGTCAATGAGCAGTTCTTC
TRBV25-1	TRBJ2-1	-	few	CASSALGAQFF	TGTGCCAGCAGTGCTTTAGGAGCGCAGTTCTTC
TRBV30	TRBJ1-3	-	-	CAWSVLLSGISGNTIYF	TGTGCCTGGAGTGTACTTTTATCGGGGATATCTGGAAACACCATATATTTT
TRBV7-9	TRBJ1-5	TRBD1	once	CASSLEGTGPTRSNQPQHF	TGTGCCAGCAGCTTAGAAGGGACAGGTCCCACCCGGAGCAATCAGCCCCAGCATTTT
TRBV6-5	TRBJ2-4	-	-	CASSYSPGQGEYF	TGTGCCAGCAGTTACTCCCCCGGACAAGGAGAGTACTTC
TRBV9	TRBJ2-3	TRBD2	-	CASSVPYGTSGRASTDTQYF	TGTGCCAGCAGCGTACCGTACGGGACTAGCGGGAGGGCTAGCACAGATACGCAGTATTTT
TRBV5-8	TRBJ1-3	-	-	CASSLRGGAFGNTIYF	TGTGCCAGCAGCCTTCGGGGGGGCGCATTCGGAAACACCATATATTTT
TRBV18	TRBJ1-5	TRBD1	-	CASSQGGGGEQPQHF	TGTGCCAGCTCCCAGGGTGGAGGGGGCGAACAGCCCCAGCATTTT
TRBV19	TRBJ2-5	-	-	CASSILSTETGRETQYF	TGTGCCAGTAGTATACTCTCCACCGAGACCGGAAGGGAGACCCAGTACTTC
TRBV7-6	TRBJ1-3	-	-	CASSLGAATGSSGNTIYF	TGTGCCAGCAGCTTAGGTGCTGCGACAGGAAGCTCTGGAAACACCATATATTTT
TRBV6-1	TRBJ1-1	-	-	CASSVRNTAFF	TGTGCCAGCAGTGTCCGGAATACGGCTTTCTTT
TRBV5-4	TRBJ1-2	-	-	CASSAHTYGYTF	TGTGCCAGCAGCGCCCACACCTATGGCTACACCTTC
TRBV5-1	TRBJ2-7	TRBD1	-	CASSLLSRGPLYEQYF	TGCGCCAGCAGCTTATTGTCCAGGGGGCCCCTCTACGAGCAGTACTTC
TRBV9	TRBJ2-7	TRBD2	-	CASSVGLAGVGPYEQYF	TGTGCCAGCAGCGTAGGACTAGCGGGAGTGGGACCCTACGAGCAGTACTTC
TRBV7-8	TRBJ1-2	-	-	CASSLTRGDNYGYTF	TGTGCCAGCAGCTTAACGCGGGGCGATAACTATGGCTACACCTTC
TRBV7-6	TRBJ2-2	TRBD1	-	CASSLRLDRVMFGLGELFF	TGTGCCAGCAGCCTTCGGCTAGACAGGGTGATGTTTGGTCTCGGGGAGCTGTTTTTT
TRBV11-2	TRBJ1-2	-	-	CASSLSNPIDRIHYGYTF	TGTGCCAGCAGCTTATCCAACCCTATCGACAGGATCCACTATGGCTACACCTTC
TRBV6-4	TRBJ2-1	TRBD2	-	CASSDSLAGGFDEQFF	TGTGCCAGCAGTGACTCACTAGCGGGAGGGTTCGATGAGCAGTTCTTC
TRBV29-1	TRBJ1-4	-	-	CSVPSGAGEKLFF	TGCAGCGTTCCCTCGGGGGCCGGGGAAAAACTGTTTTTT
TRBV7-9	TRBJ2-5	TRBD2	-	CASSHRLRLAGYQETQYF	TGTGCCAGCAGCCACCGACTTAGACTAGCGGGGTACCAAGAGACCCAGTACTTC
TRBV4-3	TRBJ2-7	-	-	CASSQDWGYEQYF	TGCGCCAGCAGCCAGGATTGGGGGTATGAGCAGTACTTC
TRBV28	TRBJ2-7	-	-	CASNYAGLKYEQYF	TGTGCCAGCAATTATGCGGGACTTAAATACGAGCAGTACTTC
TRBV4-1	TRBJ2-3	-	-	CASSQEGNVDTQYF	TGCGCCAGCAGCCAAGAGGGCAATGTAGATACGCAGTATTTT
TRBV2	TRBJ1-5	-	few	CASSVRTIQPQHF	TGTGCCAGCAGTGTTAGGACGATACAGCCCCAGCATTTT
TRBV5-1	TRBJ2-1	-	-	CASSLGHYNEQFF	TGCGCCAGCAGCTTGGGACACTACAATGAGCAGTTCTTC
TRBV6-1	TRBJ1-1	-	-	CASRGTVNTEAFF	TGTGCCAGCAGGGGGACGGTGAACACTGAAGCTTTCTTT
TRBV9	TRBJ2-1	-	few	CASSLSSPNEQFF	TGTGCCAGCAGTCTTTCTTCCCCTAATGAGCAGTTCTTC
TRBV19	TRBJ2-7	TRBD1	-	CASTRRTGEYEQYF	TGTGCCAGTACCAGGAGGACAGGAGAGTACGAGCAGTACTTC
TRBV5-1	TRBJ2-1	-	once	CASTLEGSYNEQFF	TGCGCCAGCACCTTAGAGGGCTCCTACAATGAGCAGTTCTTC
TRBV21-1	TRBJ2-7	-	-	CASLDLGQGTSYEQYF	TGTGCCAGCTTAGATTTGGGACAGGGGACCTCCTACGAGCAGTACTTC
TRBV6-5	TRBJ2-7	TRBD1	-	CASSLGTGTYEQYF	TGTGCCAGCAGTTTAGGGACAGGAACCTACGAGCAGTACTTC
TRBV7-2	TRBJ2-7	TRBD1	-	CASSLAPTGGLNEQYF	TGTGCCAGCAGCTTAGCGCCCACAGGGGGCCTAAACGAGCAGTACTTC
TRBV27	TRBJ1-2	-	-	CASSSSPGVSGYTF	TGTGCCAGCAGTTCCTCGCCAGGCGTCTCTGGCTACACCTTC
TRBV28	TRBJ1-2	-	-	CASRDNLGYGYTF	TGTGCCAGCAGGGATAACCTAGGTTATGGCTACACCTTC
TRBV6-1	TRBJ1-5	-	-	CASSDWRNQPQHF	TGTGCCAGCAGTGATTGGCGCAATCAGCCCCAGCATTTT
TRBV7-9	TRBJ2-3	-	-	CASSSTSGPGDTQYF	TGTGCCAGCAGTTCAACAAGCGGTCCGGGAGATACGCAGTATTTT
TRBV30	TRBJ1-4	-	-	CAWKPETARRGKLFF	TGTGCCTGGAAACCTGAGACAGCCCGGCGGGGAAAACTGTTTTTT